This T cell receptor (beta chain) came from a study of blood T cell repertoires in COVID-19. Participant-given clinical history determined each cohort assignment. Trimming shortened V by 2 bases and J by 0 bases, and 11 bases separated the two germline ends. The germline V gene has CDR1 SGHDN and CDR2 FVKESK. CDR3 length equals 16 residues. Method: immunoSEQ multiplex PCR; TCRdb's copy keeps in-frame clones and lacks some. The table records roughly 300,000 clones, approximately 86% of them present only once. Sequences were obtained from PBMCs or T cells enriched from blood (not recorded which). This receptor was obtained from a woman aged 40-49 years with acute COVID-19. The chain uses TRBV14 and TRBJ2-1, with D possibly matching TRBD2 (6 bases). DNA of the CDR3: TGTGCCAGCAGCCAATGGGACTCCAGCTCCTACAATGAGCAGTTCTTC. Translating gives CASSQWDSSSYNEQFF.